This T cell receptor (beta chain) was sequenced in a study of patients and donors after allogeneic stem cell transplantation. A single record per CDR3 protein comes from TCRdb applying MiXCR to the RT-PCR reads. Of some 60,000 distinct CDR3 sequences detected, about an eighth appear once; the ten largest clones hold approximately 33%. The length of the CDR3 is 16 residues. Trimming cost V 0 bases and J 0 bases; bases outside gene matches: 4. Germline V CDR1 and CDR2: LGHNA, YNFKEQ. The receptor was isolated from a human donor who was either an allogeneic HSCT recipient or a stem cell or donor lymphocyte infusion donor (not recorded which). It is not recorded whose cells these are; they may come from a transplant donor. Material: blood, either unsorted or a sorted T cell fraction (not recorded which). This chain uses TRBV4-2 with TRBJ2-5; 7 positions match TRBD1. The CDR3 loop reads CASSQDGDRDQETQYF. Written as DNA, the CDR3 is TGTGCCAGCAGCCAAGATGGAGACAGGGACCAAGAGACCCAGTACTTC.